This T cell receptor beta chain derives from a study of T cell repertoires in cytomegalovirus infection. At the level of the study: Signatures in public TCR beta sequences pointed to both CMV infection and matching HLA type.

TCRdb re-derived calls from the reads in MiXCR, one entry per CDR3 protein. The sample has fewer than 300,000 distinct CDR3 sequences; more than 20% are singletons. About this clonotype: Its cognate antigen is unknown.

Notes on the study in general: HLA-C-restricted TCR beta clonotypes specific for CMV led the ex vivo response. Carriage of CMV together with the relevant HLA was identifiable through cumulative public TCR beta family frequency.

The sequence derives from a human donor in good health (CMV status not recorded). Some clones in this sample may be carry-over from other donors' samples. Sample: PBMCs.

This chain's CDR3 is CSARDLGLARVSYNEQFF. For the CDR3, the DNA is TGCAGTGCTAGAGATCTCGGACTAGCGAGAGTCTCCTACAATGAGCAGTTCTTC. The chain links TRBV20-1 to TRBJ2-1, with 9 bases lining up with TRBD2. The CDR3 extends over 18 amino acids. The germline gives CDR1 DFQATT, CDR2 SNEGSKA (reference sequence). V lost 0 bases and J lost 0; bases outside the gene matches: 9.